This TCR beta chain was observed in a study of memory CD4+ T cells and cytomegalovirus serostatus. The sort gate was single viable CD3+CD4+CD8-CD45RO+ cells for memory CD4+ T cells. This clone has only one observation. V lost 2 bases, J lost 3 bases, and 5 bases lay in between. CDR1 and CDR2 from the germline V gene are SGHDT and YYEEEE. The length of the CDR3 is 12 residues. Original analysis: After removing out-of-frame reads, 2 million to 2.5 million distinct TCRbeta sequences remained. Assay used: immunoSEQ multiplex PCR; TCRdb lists only in-frame clones, some missing. The DNA was the basis for D and trimming; V, J and clone size are from that table. Of 61,000 or so clones listed, around 80% are singletons.

This TCR came from an adult in good health and CMV-seronegative. Some clones in this sample may be carry-over from other donors' samples. Material: memory CD4+ T cells from blood. The chain combines TRBV5-6 with TRBJ2-5; the D gene is possibly TRBD1 (5 bases). CDR3 sequence reads: CASSFREETQYF. CDR3 DNA: TGTGCCAGCAGCTTCAGGGAAGAGACCCAGTACTTC.